These 21 T cell receptor beta chains were sequenced from one sample in a study of pediatric ulcerative colitis. One to two pinch biopsies were taken from the rectum during colonoscopy. Sequencing used immunoSEQ multiplex PCR; TCRdb keeps in-frame clones, though not all of them. The repertoire holds under 50,000 clones, with around 76% as singletons. Sequenced material: gut tissue. These receptors were obtained from a girl aged 10-17 years with moderate ulcerative colitis.

J is TRBJ2-7 and V is TRBV5-1; no firm D call. CDR1 is SGHRS and CDR2 is YFSETQ in the germline V gene. V lost 1 base and J 5 bases, leaving 7 bases between the germline ends. The CDR3 length is 12 residues. CDR3 nucleotide sequence: TGCGCCAGCAGCTTGATGAGGAACGAGCAGTACTTC. Its translation is CASSLMRNEQYF. The variable domain in full, completed from reference TRBV5-1 and TRBJ2-7, reads KAGVTQTPRYLIKTRGQQVTLSCSPISGHRSVSWYQQTPGQGLQFLFEYFSETQRNKGNFPGRFSGRQFSNSRSEMNVSTLELGDSALYLCASSLMRNEQYFGPGTRLTVT.

V is TRBV27 and J is TRBJ2-1, with D hard to call. Germline CDR1 and CDR2: MNHEY and SMNVEV (reference sequence). V was clipped by 3 bases and J by 8 bases, with 17 bases between them. This CDR3 region has 15 residues. This CDR3 reads CASSLRFSPGDEQFF. The CDR3 DNA follows: TGTGCCAGCAGTTTGAGATTTAGTCCGGGTGATGAGCAGTTCTTC.

The V and J genes are TRBV6-6 and TRBJ2-7, with a possible D match to TRBD1 (6 bases). V was clipped by 7 bases and J by 1 base, with 11 bases between them. Germline V gene sequence: CDR1 MNHNY, CDR2 SVGAGI (reference sequence). The CDR3 runs 13 residues. The DNA of the CDR3 is TGTGCCAGCACTAAGGACAGTTCCTACGAGCAGTACTTC. Its protein is CASTKDSSYEQYF.

This sequence joins TRBV6-5 and TRBJ1-1, with D perhaps matching TRBD1 (5 bases). There are 16 residues in the CDR3. V gave up 3 bases and J gave up 5 bases, with 19 bases separating them. Germline V gene data show CDR1 as MNHEY and CDR2 as SVGAGI. The CDR3, as DNA: TGTGCCAGCAGTTATACGACAGCACCTCTGGGGACTGAAGCTTTCTTT. Protein product: CASSYTTAPLGTEAFF.

J is TRBJ1-4 and V is TRBV19; D is ambiguous. Germline CDR1 LNHDA, CDR2 SQIVND (reference sequence). The CDR3 has 16 residues. V lost 4 bases to trimming and J lost 0 bases, with 12 bases between them. This CDR3 is CASSRLYKSTNEKLFF. The CDR3 nucleotides read TGTGCCAGTAGTAGACTATACAAGTCAACTAATGAAAAACTGTTTTTT.

The chain combines TRBV5-6 with TRBJ2-5, with D unclear. Trimming pared 1 base from V and 1 base from J, leaving 14 bases between. Looked up from germline, CDR1 is SGHDT and CDR2 is YYEEEE. This CDR3 is built from 16 residues. CDR3 in amino acids: CASSLLVTASQETQYF. CDR3 coding DNA: TGTGCCAGCAGCTTGCTAGTAACAGCTTCCCAAGAGACCCAGTACTTC.

This clone has just a few counts. The chain is built from TRBV11-2 and TRBJ2-1; 7 bases line up with TRBD2. The V gene end was trimmed by 8 bases and the J gene end by 4 bases; junction bases not matched to a gene: 8. CDR1 and CDR2 (germline): SGHAT, FQNNGV. This CDR3 spans 14 amino acids. In nucleotides, the CDR3 is TGTGCCAGCGTGTTAGCGGGTCCATACAATGAGCAGTTCTTC. The encoded protein is CASVLAGPYNEQFF.

The chain joins TRBV10-3 to TRBJ2-7; 7 nucleotides align to TRBD1. V was clipped by 10 bases and J by 6 bases; unmatched bases: 9. The length of the CDR3 is 12 residues. The germline gives CDR1 ENHRY, CDR2 SYGVKD. The CDR3 sequence: CATREGAFEQYF. CDR3 in DNA: TGTGCCACCCGAGAGGGGGCTTTCGAGCAGTACTTC.

This clone was observed a handful of times. The chain has TRBV6-1 and TRBJ2-7, with a tentative D call TRBD1 (5 bases). Germline CDR1 and CDR2: MNHNS and SASEGT. The CDR3 is 14 residues long. Trimming removed 2 bases at V and 2 bases at J, with 10 bases between. CDR3 bases: TGTGCCAGCAGTGAAAGGCAGGGCGCCTACGAGCAGTACTTC. It specifies CASSERQGAYEQYF.

J is TRBJ2-3 and V is TRBV7-3; D is undetermined. Germline CDR1 is SGHTA and CDR2 is FQGTGA. Between the trimmed V and J ends, which lost 4 bases and 2 bases, there was a span of 7 bases. This CDR3 is 13 amino acids long. The CDR3 coding sequence is TGTGCCAGCAGCTCCCTACCCACAGATACGCAGTATTTT. Translated, it gives CASSSLPTDTQYF.

The genes are TRBV19 and TRBJ2-5; D is uncertain. This CDR3 has 13 amino acids. Per the germline V gene, CDR1 is LNHDA and CDR2 is SQIVND (reference sequence). Trimming pared 6 bases from V and 3 bases from J, leaving 11 bases between. CDR3 DNA: TGTGCCAGTAGACACAGCGACAAAGAGACCCAGTACTTC. Its protein product is CASRHSDKETQYF.

This chain joins TRBV27 and TRBJ1-2; 11 nucleotides line up with TRBD1. The V gene's germline CDR1 is MNHEY and CDR2 SMNVEV (reference sequence). The V and J ends lost 0 bases and 4 bases, in that order; junction bases with no gene match: 4. There are 16 residues in the CDR3. For the CDR3, the DNA is TGTGCCAGCAGTTTATCTGGACAGGGGGCAATCTATGGCTACACCTTC. It translates to CASSLSGQGAIYGYTF.

This chain connects TRBV7-9 to TRBJ2-7; D assignment may be TRBD1 or TRBD2 (5 bases each). CDR1 is SEHNR and CDR2 is FQNEAQ in the germline V gene (reference sequence). V was clipped by 4 bases and J by 3 bases, with 13 bases between them. The CDR3 totals 14 residues. CDR3 amino acids: CASSSSGPLYEQYF. In DNA form, the CDR3 reads TGTGCCAGCAGCTCCTCGGGACCCCTCTACGAGCAGTACTTC.

V gene TRBV7-9 combines with J gene TRBJ1-3; D call uncertain. The CDR3 sequence is 11 residues long. With 0 bases removed from V and 7 bases from J, the gap between germline ends came to 1 base. Germline V gene lookup returns CDR1 SEHNR and CDR2 FQNEAQ (reference sequence). Written as DNA, the CDR3 is TGTGCCAGCAGCTTAGCGAACACCATATATTTT. It encodes CASSLANTIYF.

The chain couples TRBV7-9 to TRBJ2-1, with 10 bases fitting TRBD2. Germline trimming cut 5 bases from V and 0 bases from J; bases unmatched to any gene: 4. CDR3 length: 16 residues. Germline V CDR1 and CDR2: SEHNR, FQNEAQ (reference sequence). This CDR3 reads CASSPWTSGSYNEQFF. CDR3 nucleotides: TGTGCCAGCAGCCCCTGGACTAGCGGCTCCTACAATGAGCAGTTCTTC. The full variable domain, with the rest looked up from reference TRBV7-9 and TRBJ2-1, is DTGVSQNPRHKITKRGQNVTFRCDPISEHNRLYWYRQTLGQGPEFLTYFQNEAQLEKSRLLSDRFSAERPKGSFSTLEIQRTEQGDSAMYLCASSPWTSGSYNEQFFGPGTRLTVL.

This sequence joins TRBV27 and TRBJ2-2; TRBD2 matches 10 bases. The CDR3 spans 19 residues. Trimming cost V 3 bases and J 7 bases; bases outside gene matches: 17. Germline-derived CDR1 and CDR2 are MNHEY and SMNVEV (reference sequence). Here the CDR3 reads CASSFVRRLAGEGGGELFF. The CDR3 bases are TGTGCCAGCAGTTTTGTCAGGAGGCTAGCGGGAGAGGGGGGCGGGGAGCTGTTTTTT.

The CDR3 DNA reads TGTGCCAGCAGTCAAGGGGGGTCTCGGGCCAACGTCCTGACTTTC. Its protein product is CASSQGGSRANVLTF. The chain has TRBV6-5 and TRBJ2-6, with D perhaps assigned TRBD1 or TRBD2 (6 bases each). This CDR3 has 15 amino acids. Between the trimmed V and J ends, which lost 5 bases and 5 bases, there was a span of 13 bases. The germline CDR1 and CDR2 sequences are MNHEY and SVGAGI.

The chain is built from TRBV4-2 and TRBJ1-2; a weak D match, TRBD1 (6 bases). V was pared by 8 bases and J by 3 bases, with 16 bases between. Germline V CDR1 and CDR2: LGHNA, YNFKEQ. The CDR3 has 14 amino acids. In DNA, the CDR3 is TGTGCCAGCTTACGACAGGAAGGTGACTATGGCTACACCTTC. Encoded protein: CASLRQEGDYGYTF.

This chain joins TRBV6-5 and TRBJ1-2; no reliable D call. The CDR3 consists of 16 residues. CDR1 is MNHEY and CDR2 is SVGAGI in the germline V gene. Trimming cost V 0 bases and J 1 base, with 12 bases left between them. The CDR3 sequence: CASSYSTTIDNYGYTF. CDR3 nucleotides: TGTGCCAGCAGTTACTCGACCACGATCGATAACTATGGCTACACCTTC.

This rearrangement joins TRBV6-4 to TRBJ1-2, with 8 bases fitting TRBD1. This CDR3 has 15 amino acids. The V and J ends lost 5 bases and 4 bases, in that order; junction bases with no gene match: 9. In germline, CDR1 is MRHNA, CDR2 SNTAGT. The CDR3 reads CASSRGQDHGYGYTF. DNA of the CDR3: TGTGCCAGCAGTCGGGGACAGGATCATGGCTATGGCTACACCTTC.

The chain joins TRBV21-1 to TRBJ2-1. TRBV21-1 is a documented pseudogene. The CDR3 runs to 12 residues. The CDR3 DNA reads TGTGCCAGCAGCAATATCCCGGCCGAGCAGTTCTTC. This translates into CASSNIPAEQFF.